The 31 T cell receptor beta chains below come from one sample, sequenced in a study of blood T cell repertoires in COVID-19. Some clones are missing from TCRdb's copy, which holds only in-frame ones; the method was immunoSEQ multiplex PCR. The repertoire consists of 350,000 or so clones, with roughly 86% occurring once and the leading ten covering over 1%. The sequencing sample was made of PBMCs or T cells enriched from blood (not recorded which). These receptors came from a woman aged 25-40 years who had been exposed to COVID-19.

The chain links TRBV27 to TRBJ2-1; TRBD2 matches 11 bases. Trimming cost V 6 bases and J 2 bases; bases outside gene matches: 18. This CDR3 contains 20 residues. CDR1 is MNHEY, CDR2 SMNVEV, per germline (reference sequence). The CDR3 coding sequence is TGTGCCAGCAGCCCCGACGGGACTAGCGGCCACAGACGGACCTACAATGAGCAGTTCTTC. It encodes CASSPDGTSGHRRTYNEQFF.

As to this clone: The junction and the germline gene differ at one end; a read error may be behind it. CDR3 residues: CATSEFNEQFF. CDR3 coding DNA: TGTGCCACCAGCGAGTTTAATGAGCAGTTCTTC. V is TRBV3-1 (or the pseudogene TRBV3-2) and J is TRBJ2-1; D is ambiguous. The germline V gene encodes CDR1 LGHDT and CDR2 YNNKEL (reference sequence). The CDR3 sequence is 11 residues long.

The chain is built from TRBV5-1 and TRBJ2-3, with D possibly being TRBD2 (6 bases). CDR3 size: 14 residues. Trimming left V 8 bases short and J 0 bases short, with 13 bases between. Germline values: CDR1 SGHRS, CDR2 YFSETQ. CDR3 protein: CASKWGDSTDTQYF. The CDR3 DNA follows: TGCGCCAGTAAGTGGGGGGATAGCACAGATACGCAGTATTTT.

This clone has more than one count but fewer than ten. This chain uses TRBV5-1 with TRBJ1-1, with no clear D. The CDR3 runs 13 residues. Germline V gives CDR1 SGHRS, CDR2 YFSETQ. Between the trimmed V and J ends, which lost 6 bases and 1 base, there was a span of 10 bases. CDR3 sequence: CASTVEPNTEAFF. The CDR3 bases are TGCGCCAGCACCGTGGAGCCGAACACTGAAGCTTTCTTT.

V usage is TRBV12-5 and J usage is TRBJ2-7, with 9 bases matching TRBD2. Germline values: CDR1 LGHNT, CDR2 FRNRAP. The V segment lost 5 bases and the J segment 3 bases; nucleotides outside the gene matches: 17. The CDR3 has 18 residues. The CDR3 sequence is CASGTDPARGGKVYEQYF. In DNA, the CDR3 is TGTGCTAGTGGTACCGATCCCGCGCGGGGGGGTAAAGTCTACGAGCAGTACTTC. Variable domain in full (rest from reference TRBV12-5 and TRBJ2-7): DARVTQTPRHKVTEMGQEVTMRCQPILGHNTVFWYRQTMMQGLELLAYFRNRAPLDDSGMPKDRFSAEMPDATLATLKIQPSEPRDSAVYFCASGTDPARGGKVYEQYFGPGTRLTVT.

CDR3 nucleotides: TGTGCCAGCAGTCAGGGCAACTATGGCTACACCTTC. Translating it yields CASSQGNYGYTF. The chain carries TRBV7-9 and TRBJ1-2; possible D gene TRBD1, 5 bases. In germline, CDR1 is SEHNR, CDR2 FQNEAQ (reference sequence). The CDR3 has 12 amino acids. The germline V and J ends were trimmed by 6 bases and 2 bases, with 7 bases remaining between them.

The chain joins TRBV28 to TRBJ1-6, with D possibly being TRBD1 (5 bases). The CDR3 is 15 residues long. V lost 3 bases and J lost 7, with 13 bases in between. Germline V gives CDR1 MDHEN, CDR2 SYDVKM. The CDR3 reads CASSFQGMGNSPLHF. The CDR3 coding sequence is TGTGCCAGCAGTTTTCAGGGTATGGGGAATTCACCCCTCCACTTT.

This clone was seen more than once but under ten times. The chain links TRBV5-1 to TRBJ2-7; 7 nucleotides match TRBD1. The ends lost 4 bases at V and 2 bases at J; junction bases unmatched: 6. This CDR3 comprises 14 residues. The germline V gene encodes CDR1 SGHRS and CDR2 YFSETQ. Here the CDR3 reads CASSDTGDAYEQYF. In nucleotides, the CDR3 is TGCGCCAGCAGCGATACAGGGGACGCCTACGAGCAGTACTTC.

The chain couples TRBV28 to TRBJ2-3, with 7 bases that match TRBD1. Unmatched junction bases numbered 2, after V lost 6 bases and J lost 2 bases. CDR3 length: 13 residues. CDR1 and CDR2 from the germline V gene are MDHEN and SYDVKM. The DNA of the CDR3 is TGTGCCAGCAGGGGACAGATCACAGATACGCAGTATTTT. Protein sequence: CASRGQITDTQYF.

J is TRBJ1-6 and V is TRBV6-4; 7 bases map to TRBD1. Germline CDR1 and CDR2: MRHNA and SNTAGT. V gave up 3 bases and J gave up 8 bases; unmatched junction bases: 4. This CDR3 is 14 amino acids long. CDR3 region: CASSERTGDSPLHF. DNA for the CDR3: TGTGCCAGCAGTGAGCGCACAGGGGATTCACCCCTCCACTTT.

This clone has ten or more counts. CDR3 protein: CASSRQGKTSGNTIYF. The DNA of the CDR3 is TGTGCCAGCAGTCGACAGGGGAAAACCTCTGGAAACACCATATATTTT. V gene TRBV6-6 combines with J gene TRBJ1-3, with 8 positions matching TRBD1. The V and J ends lost 5 bases and 0 bases, in that order; junction bases with no gene match: 6. This CDR3 is 16 amino acids long. Germline V gene sequence: CDR1 MNHNY, CDR2 SVGAGI (reference sequence).

In its sample, this clone was seen a few times. The gene calls are TRBV20-1 and TRBJ2-5; D unclear. Germline V gene sequence: CDR1 DFQATT, CDR2 SNEGSKA (reference sequence). V lost 2 bases, J lost 3 bases, and 4 bases lay in between. The CDR3 runs 11 residues. CDR3 DNA: TGCAGTGCTAGACAGGAAGAGACCCAGTACTTC. Amino acids: CSARQEETQYF.

The V call is TRBV24-1, the J call TRBJ2-3; 8 nucleotides match TRBD2. V shed 2 bases, J shed 8 bases, and the junction held 14 bases outside the gene matches. Per germline, CDR1 KGHDR and CDR2 SFDVKD. The CDR3 has 17 amino acids. In DNA, the CDR3 is TGTGCCACCAGTGATTCTTCAGGGACTAGTTTCACTGCTACGCAGTATTTT. This sequence encodes CATSDSSGTSFTATQYF.

A word on this clone: One end of the junction fails to match germline, which may point to a read error. The chain combines TRBV28 with TRBJ1-3; weak D call: TRBD1 (6 bases). The CDR3 length is 15 residues. Germline assignment: CDR1 MDHEN and CDR2 SYDVKM. The CDR3 bases are TGTGCCAGCATTTTATCGGGGGGCCCTGGAAACACCATATATTTT. Protein: CASILSGGPGNTIYF.

The chain has TRBV29-1 and TRBJ1-2, with a tentative D call TRBD1 (6 bases). Germline CDR1 SQVTM, CDR2 ANQGSEA. V lost 4 bases to trimming and J lost 6 bases, with 12 bases between them. The CDR3 covers 12 residues. The CDR3 sequence is CSVGGGPDGYTF. The CDR3 bases are TGCAGCGTTGGAGGGGGTCCGGATGGCTACACCTTC.

On this clone: Other DNA sequences in this specimen translate into the identical CDR3. V is TRBV28 and J is TRBJ2-7; D is possibly TRBD1 (6 bases). The germline V gene encodes CDR1 MDHEN and CDR2 SYDVKM. CDR3 size: 12 residues. Trimming took 2 bases from V and 4 from J, leaving 6 bases between them. Written as DNA, the CDR3 is TGTGCCAGCAGTTTAAGGGGGTACGAGCAGTACTTC. Its translation: CASSLRGYEQYF. The full variable domain, its missing parts supplied by reference TRBV28 and TRBJ2-7, is DVKVTQSSRYLVKRTGEKVFLECVQDMDHENMFWYRQDPGLGLRLIYFSYDVKMKEKGDIPEGYSVSREKKERFSLILESASTNQTSMYLCASSLRGYEQYFGPGTRLTVT.

This chain links TRBV30 with TRBJ2-7; a weak D match, TRBD1 (6 bases). V was pared by 3 bases and J by 3 bases, with 12 bases between. The CDR3 runs to 13 residues. Germline assignment: CDR1 GTSNPN and CDR2 SVGIG (reference sequence). Here the CDR3 reads CAWRTQGLYEQYF. In DNA, the CDR3 is TGTGCCTGGAGGACCCAGGGGCTCTACGAGCAGTACTTC.

The rearrangement joins TRBV2 to TRBJ1-5; the match to TRBD1 covers 9 bases. With 1 base clipped from V and 6 bases from J, the junction kept 4 bases outside the gene matches. There are 15 residues in the CDR3. Germline CDR1 reads SNHLY; CDR2 reads FYNNEI. The CDR3 sequence is CASSEGTGELQPQHF. Written as DNA, the CDR3 is TGTGCCAGCAGTGAAGGGACAGGGGAACTTCAGCCCCAGCATTTT.

V and J are TRBV28 and TRBJ2-4, with TRBD2 identical over 8 bases. Germline-derived CDR1 and CDR2 are MDHEN and SYDVKM. Trimming removed 5 bases from V and 2 bases from J; junction bases left unmatched: 5. This CDR3 contains 15 residues. As DNA, the CDR3 is TGTGCCAGCAGTAACATAGCGGGATCCAAAAACATTCAGTACTTC. Translating it yields CASSNIAGSKNIQYF.

The chain carries TRBV13 and TRBJ1-2; 7 nucleotides align to TRBD1. V lost 0 bases and J lost 12; bases outside the gene matches: 4. Germline values: CDR1 PRHDT, CDR2 FYEKMQ (reference sequence). CDR3 length equals 12 residues. This CDR3 reads CASSLGVDRDTF. CDR3 in DNA: TGTGCCAGCAGCTTAGGGGTAGACAGGGACACCTTC.

The CDR3 sequence is CASTFKRETPDTQYF. As DNA, the CDR3 is TGTGCCAGCACCTTTAAGCGGGAGACTCCAGATACGCAGTATTTT. V and J are TRBV5-4 and TRBJ2-3; 8 nucleotides agree with TRBD2. The ends lost 6 bases at V and 4 bases at J; junction bases unmatched: 10. Germline V lookup: CDR1 SGHNT, CDR2 YYREEE (reference sequence). The CDR3 length is 15 residues.

The chain has TRBV29-1 and TRBJ2-1; 14 bases agree with TRBD2. With V trimmed by 4 bases and J by 4 bases, 3 bases remained unmatched. Germline values: CDR1 SQVTM, CDR2 ANQGSEA. There are 15 residues in the CDR3. CDR3 nucleotide sequence: TGCAGCGTTGCCGGACTAGCGGGAGGTTACAATGAGCAGTTCTTC. This sequence encodes CSVAGLAGGYNEQFF.

This chain connects TRBV5-4 to TRBJ2-7, with 9 bases matching TRBD2. V was pared by 4 bases and J by 3 bases, with 5 bases of the junction left unmatched. The CDR3 totals 14 residues. Germline CDR1 reads SGHNT; CDR2 reads YYREEE (reference sequence). The CDR3 coding sequence is TGTGCCAGCAGCCAGGGACTAGCCGGCTACGAGCAGTACTTC. The encoded protein is CASSQGLAGYEQYF. The entire variable domain, with the rest obtained from reference TRBV5-4 and TRBJ2-7, is as follows: ETGVTQSPTHLIKTRGQQVTLRCSSQSGHNTVSWYQQALGQGPQFIFQYYREEENGRGNFPPRFSGLQFPNYSSELNVNALELDDSALYLCASSQGLAGYEQYFGPGTRLTVT.

The rearrangement joins TRBV7-8 to TRBJ2-3, with TRBD2 matching over 7 bases. The germline CDR1 and CDR2 sequences are SGHVS and FQNEAQ. CDR3 size: 17 residues. V gave up 1 base and J gave up 0 bases; unmatched junction bases: 7. CDR3 in amino acids: CASSLGGGAISTDTQYF. The CDR3 bases are TGTGCCAGCAGCTTAGGGGGAGGGGCGATTAGCACAGATACGCAGTATTTT.

The table lists this clone with a few counts. The chain employs TRBV28 and TRBJ1-5; D call uncertain. CDR1 and CDR2 from the germline V gene are MDHEN and SYDVKM. The V end lost 5 bases, the J end lost 7 bases, and 15 bases lay between the germline ends. The CDR3 spans 14 residues. The CDR3 DNA reads as TGTGCCAGCAGTGTTCCTGAAGTTGCGCAGCCCCAGCATTTT. Protein sequence: CASSVPEVAQPQHF.

This rearrangement joins TRBV2 to TRBJ2-2; 8 nucleotides line up with TRBD2. This CDR3 has 18 residues. J was trimmed by 3 bases and V by 2 bases; bases with no gene match: 11. CDR1 and CDR2 (germline): SNHLY, FYNNEI. In nucleotides, the CDR3 is TGTGCCAGCAGTGAATCGGGACTAGTCGGTTGGGACACCGGGGAGCTGTTTTTT. Translating gives CASSESGLVGWDTGELFF.

This clone appeared a single time. This chain uses TRBV6-5 with TRBJ2-1; a weak D match, TRBD2 (7 bases). Germline-derived CDR1 and CDR2 are MNHEY and SVGAGI. Trimming cost V 8 bases and J 6 bases, with 17 bases left between them. This CDR3 has 14 amino acids. CDR3 nucleotide sequence: TGTGCCAGCCTTCTTGGGGGAGGGGGCAATGAGCAGTTCTTC. Translating gives CASLLGGGGNEQFF.

This chain connects TRBV27 to TRBJ2-3, with D tentatively TRBD2 (6 bases). CDR1 is MNHEY, CDR2 SMNVEV, per germline (reference sequence). The ends were cut back, 6 bases at V and 2 bases at J, with 12 bases in the middle. The CDR3 has 14 amino acids. CDR3 residues: CASRVRGNTDTQYF. As DNA, the CDR3 is TGTGCCAGCAGGGTCCGGGGGAACACAGATACGCAGTATTTT.

The chain employs TRBV28 and TRBJ1-2; possible D gene TRBD1, 6 bases. Looked up from germline, CDR1 is MDHEN and CDR2 is SYDVKM. The CDR3 loop spans 14 amino acids. V shed 4 bases and J shed 4 bases, with 13 bases lying between them. The DNA for the CDR3 is TGTGCCAGCAGTTCCCCGGACAGTCTCTATGGCTACACCTTC. As protein: CASSSPDSLYGYTF.

The V gene is TRBV7-3, the J gene TRBJ1-2, with 7 nucleotides matching TRBD1. Germline CDR1 is SGHTA and CDR2 is FQGTGA. Unmatched junction bases numbered 11, after V lost 6 bases and J lost 4 bases. This CDR3 region has 15 residues. This chain's CDR3 is CASSFQPGQTYGYTF. The CDR3 nucleotides read TGTGCCAGCAGTTTCCAGCCGGGACAGACCTATGGCTACACCTTC.

The table lists this clone with a count of one. This chain connects TRBV27 to TRBJ2-7; TRBD1 aligns across 9 bases. Germline loops: CDR1 MNHEY, CDR2 SMNVEV (reference sequence). With V trimmed by 5 bases and J by 0 bases, 8 bases remained unmatched. CDR3 length equals 16 residues. The CDR3 loop is CASSPSGTGFSYEQYF. CDR3 DNA sequence: TGTGCCAGCAGTCCCTCCGGGACAGGGTTCTCCTACGAGCAGTACTTC.